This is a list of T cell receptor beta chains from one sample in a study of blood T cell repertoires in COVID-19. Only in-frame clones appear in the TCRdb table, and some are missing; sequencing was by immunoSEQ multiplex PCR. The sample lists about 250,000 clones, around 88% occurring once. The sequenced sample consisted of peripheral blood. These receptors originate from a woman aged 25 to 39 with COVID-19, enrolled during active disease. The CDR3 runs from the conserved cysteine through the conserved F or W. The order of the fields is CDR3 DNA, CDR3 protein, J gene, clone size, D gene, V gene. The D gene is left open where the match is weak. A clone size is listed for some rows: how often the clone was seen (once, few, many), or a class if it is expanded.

TGTGCCAGCAGGCCAGACATTTACCAAGGAAACACCATATATTTT	CASRPDIYQGNTIYF	TRBJ1-3	-	-	TRBV6-5
TGTGCCAGCAGCTTAGCCGGGACTAGCGGCACAGATACGCAGTATTTT	CASSLAGTSGTDTQYF	TRBJ2-3	few	TRBD2	TRBV7-2
TGCGCCAGCAGCCAAGATACCCCAGGAACCACCTCCTACAATGAGCAGTTCTTC	CASSQDTPGTTSYNEQFF	TRBJ2-1	-	-	TRBV4-1
TGTGCCAGCAGCATTTACCAAGCGGGCAATGAGCAGTTCTTC	CASSIYQAGNEQFF	TRBJ2-1	-	-	TRBV28
TGTGCCAGCAGCTTACCTACCCCCCAGACAGGGACTGAAGCTTTCTTT	CASSLPTPQTGTEAFF	TRBJ1-1	-	TRBD1	TRBV13
TGTGCCAGCAGGGAGACAGGGATACTCTATGGCTACACCTTC	CASRETGILYGYTF	TRBJ1-2	-	TRBD1	TRBV28
TGTGCCAGCAGCCCAACTAGCGGGGGGGCTCATTATGAGCAGTTCTTC	CASSPTSGGAHYEQFF	TRBJ2-1	-	TRBD2	TRBV5-4
TGTGCCAGCAGCGTGCTTGCGGGACAGCTCGGCAATGAGCAGTTCTTC	CASSVLAGQLGNEQFF	TRBJ2-1	-	-	TRBV9
TGTGCCAGCAGTAACAGGGGGGGGAACTATGGCTACACCTTC	CASSNRGGNYGYTF	TRBJ1-2	-	TRBD1	TRBV27
TGTGCCAGCAGTGACAGGGAAGAGGATACGCAGTATTTT	CASSDREEDTQYF	TRBJ2-3	-	TRBD1	TRBV6-2/TRBV6-3
TGCAGCGTTGATAGGGGGACAGGGAAGGCCTATGGCTACACCTTC	CSVDRGTGKAYGYTF	TRBJ1-2	-	TRBD1	TRBV29-1
TGTGCCAGCACCGCGGCGGAGACCCAGTACTTC	CASTAAETQYF	TRBJ2-5	-	-	TRBV11-2
TGTGCCAGCAGCTTGTCTTACAGGGGCCCCTATGGCTACACCTTC	CASSLSYRGPYGYTF	TRBJ1-2	-	TRBD1	TRBV5-6
TGTGCCAGCAGCTGGACAGGGTCGGGAGGAAACACCATATATTTT	CASSWTGSGGNTIYF	TRBJ1-3	-	TRBD1	TRBV11-3
TGCGCCAGCAGCCAAGGCCAGGGACTAGCGGGGCGGCCTGACTCCTACGAGCAGTACTTC	CASSQGQGLAGRPDSYEQYF	TRBJ2-7	-	TRBD2	TRBV4-1
TGCGCCAGCAGCCAAGATGGTTCAGGCACAGATACGCAGTATTTT	CASSQDGSGTDTQYF	TRBJ2-3	-	-	TRBV4-3
TGTGCCAGCAGTACTCGGGACAGGGGTCGGGGTGAAGCTTTCTTT	CASSTRDRGRGEAFF	TRBJ1-1	-	TRBD1	TRBV28
TGTGCCAGCAGTTACGGGACAGGCCCAGAATTCTACGAGCAGTACTTC	CASSYGTGPEFYEQYF	TRBJ2-7	-	TRBD1	TRBV6-5
TGCGCCAGCAGTGAGGTGGGGTTAGCGGGAGTAACTGAGCAGTTCTTC	CASSEVGLAGVTEQFF	TRBJ2-1	-	TRBD2	TRBV10-1
TGTGCCAGCACCCCAGGCTACGAGCAGTACTTC	CASTPGYEQYF	TRBJ2-7	-	-	TRBV7-2
TGTGCCAGCAGTTACGGGCGGACAGCCGCCTACGAGCAGTACTTC	CASSYGRTAAYEQYF	TRBJ2-7	-	-	TRBV6-5
TGTGCCAGCAGCTTAGAGGAGCGGGAGGTACCGTACAATGAGCAGTTCTTC	CASSLEEREVPYNEQFF	TRBJ2-1	once	TRBD2	TRBV7-8
TGTGCCAGCAGCCTGCGTCTCGCTAGAGGGTACGAGCAGTACTTC	CASSLRLARGYEQYF	TRBJ2-7	-	-	TRBV11-2
TGTGCCAGCAGTGATATTGGGGACAGCTATAGCAATCAGCCCCAGCATTTT	CASSDIGDSYSNQPQHF	TRBJ1-5	-	TRBD1	TRBV2
TGTGCCAGCAGTGAGAAGGGACAGTACATAAGGAACACTGAAGCTTTCTTT	CASSEKGQYIRNTEAFF	TRBJ1-1	once	TRBD1	TRBV2
TGTGCCAGCAGCTTCCCCGGGGCTGGAAACACCATATATTTT	CASSFPGAGNTIYF	TRBJ1-3	-	-	TRBV11-2
TGTGCCAGCAGCCCGAGACAGGGGTCGAACACTGAAGCTTTCTTT	CASSPRQGSNTEAFF	TRBJ1-1	-	TRBD1	TRBV4-2
TGCAGTGCTAGTGCCGGGACTAGCTTTAATGAGCAGTTCTTC	CSASAGTSFNEQFF	TRBJ2-1	-	TRBD2	TRBV20-1
TGCGCCAGCAGCTCTTCCGGGACTCCCAGCTCTGGAAACACCATATATTTT	CASSSSGTPSSGNTIYF	TRBJ1-3	-	-	TRBV5-1
TGTGCCAGCAGCTTAACGGGAGGTCCCGATACGCAGTATTTT	CASSLTGGPDTQYF	TRBJ2-3	-	TRBD2	TRBV11-3
TGTGCCACCAGCAGAGATAGGGGTAACGAGCAGTACTTC	CATSRDRGNEQYF	TRBJ2-7	-	-	TRBV15
TGTGCCAGCAGTTTAGTGGGACTTGATTCACCCCTCCACTTT	CASSLVGLDSPLHF	TRBJ1-6	-	-	TRBV28
TGTGCCAGCAGCGTAAGGACAGGGACTGGGGCCAACGTCCTGACTTTC	CASSVRTGTGANVLTF	TRBJ2-6	-	TRBD1	TRBV7-2
TGTGCCAGTTCTACCCCGGGGGACGGTCAGCCCCAGCATTTT	CASSTPGDGQPQHF	TRBJ1-5	once	-	TRBV19
TGTGCCAGTAGTATAGCGCGACTGTCCTCTGGAAACACCATATATTTT	CASSIARLSSGNTIYF	TRBJ1-3	-	-	TRBV19
TGCGCCAGCAGCGCCAGGTCGGGAGGACATGGCTACACCTTC	CASSARSGGHGYTF	TRBJ1-2	once	-	TRBV4-1
TGTGCCAGCAGCAAAGGTGAGCGGGGGCTGAGTGGCTACACCTTC	CASSKGERGLSGYTF	TRBJ1-2	-	-	TRBV21-1
TGTGCCAGCAGTGAGAGGTCAGATACGCAGTATTTT	CASSERSDTQYF	TRBJ2-3	-	-	TRBV2
TGTGCCAGCAGCCTAACAAGGCGGACAGGGGTTGAGGTTCAGGAGACCCAGTACTTC	CASSLTRRTGVEVQETQYF	TRBJ2-5	once	TRBD1	TRBV7-9
TGTGCCAGCAGACTGGGGACAGGGGGCACTGAAGCTTTCTTT	CASRLGTGGTEAFF	TRBJ1-1	-	TRBD1	TRBV5-6
TGTGCCAGCAACTGGGTCGGGCAGCCCCAGCATTTT	CASNWVGQPQHF	TRBJ1-5	-	-	TRBV6-5
TGTGCCAGCAGTTACCGACTAGCGGCTAGCACAGATACGCAGTATTTT	CASSYRLAASTDTQYF	TRBJ2-3	-	TRBD2	TRBV6-6
TGTGCCAGCACCAGGTCGGCTAGCGGGGGATACGAGCAGTACTTC	CASTRSASGGYEQYF	TRBJ2-7	once	TRBD2	TRBV6-5
TGTGCCATCAGTGATCGGCTAGACTACAATGAGCAGTTCTTC	CAISDRLDYNEQFF	TRBJ2-1	-	-	TRBV10-3
TGTGCCAGCCAGATGTCGGGACAGGGGAGGGATGATGGCTACACCTTC	CASQMSGQGRDDGYTF	TRBJ1-2	once	TRBD1	TRBV27
TGTGCCAGCAGCTTTGGCCCGTACTCTGGAAACACCATATATTTT	CASSFGPYSGNTIYF	TRBJ1-3	-	-	TRBV5-4
TGTGCCAGCAGACTGCGGCATCCCCCCCCCGCGCAGTATTTT	CASRLRHPPPAQYF	TRBJ2-3	-	-	TRBV2
TGTGCCAGTAGTACCGGGACAGGGGGATGGGAGACCCAGTACTTC	CASSTGTGGWETQYF	TRBJ2-5	-	TRBD1	TRBV19
TGTGCCACGCGACCGGGACAGGGGTACACCGGGGAGCTGTTTTTT	CATRPGQGYTGELFF	TRBJ2-2	-	TRBD1	TRBV27
TGTGCCAGCAGTTATTGGGCAGGTAACACTGAAGCTTTCTTT	CASSYWAGNTEAFF	TRBJ1-1	few	-	TRBV6-2/TRBV6-3
TGTGCCAGCAGCTCGACAGGGATAGTAGAGACCCAGTACTTC	CASSSTGIVETQYF	TRBJ2-5	-	TRBD1	TRBV7-9
TGTGCCAGCAGCTTAGCAGGGGCGGGGTTCGCCACTGAAGCTTTCTTT	CASSLAGAGFATEAFF	TRBJ1-1	-	-	TRBV7-2